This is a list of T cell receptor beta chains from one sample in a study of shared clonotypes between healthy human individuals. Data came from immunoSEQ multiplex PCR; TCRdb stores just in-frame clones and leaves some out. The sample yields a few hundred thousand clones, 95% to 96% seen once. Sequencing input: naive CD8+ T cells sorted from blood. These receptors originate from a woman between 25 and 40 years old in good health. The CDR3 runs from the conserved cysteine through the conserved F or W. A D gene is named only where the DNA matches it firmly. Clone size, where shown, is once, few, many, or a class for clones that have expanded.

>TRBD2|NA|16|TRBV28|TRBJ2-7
TGTGCCAGCAGTCAAAGTCGAACTAGCGCCTCCTACGAGCAGTACTTC
CASSQSRTSASYEQYF
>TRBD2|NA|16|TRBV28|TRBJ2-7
TGTGCCAGCAGTTTAATGGGGCGGGAGGTGCCCTACGAGCAGTACTTC
CASSLMGREVPYEQYF
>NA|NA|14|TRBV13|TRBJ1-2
TGTGCCAGCAGCTTCTACTATAACCGGGACCTCTACACCTTC
CASSFYYNRDLYTF
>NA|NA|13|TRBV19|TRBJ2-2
TGTGCCAGTGCGACAGCGAACACCGGGGAGCTGTTTTTT
CASATANTGELFF
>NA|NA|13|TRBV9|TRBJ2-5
TGTGCCAGCAGCGAACATAATAAAGAGACCCAGTACTTC
CASSEHNKETQYF
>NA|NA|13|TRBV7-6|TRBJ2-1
TGTGCCAGCAGCTTACGATACCAGGATGAGCAGTTCTTC
CASSLRYQDEQFF
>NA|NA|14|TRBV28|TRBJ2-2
TGTGCCAGCAGTTTAATGCAGGGGGGCGGGGAGCTGTTTTTT
CASSLMQGGGELFF
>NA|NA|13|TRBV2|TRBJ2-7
TGTGCCAGCAGCAACCGGGCCAACTACGAGCAGTACTTC
CASSNRANYEQYF
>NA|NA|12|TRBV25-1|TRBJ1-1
TGTGCCAGCAGTGAATACGGGACTGAAGCTTTCTTT
CASSEYGTEAFF
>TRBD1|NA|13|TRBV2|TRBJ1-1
TGTGCCAGCCGCGGGACAGCGAACACTGAAGCTTTCTTT
CASRGTANTEAFF
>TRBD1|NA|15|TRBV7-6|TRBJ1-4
TGTGCCAGCAGCCCCGACAGGGGTACTAATGAAAAACTGTTTTTT
CASSPDRGTNEKLFF
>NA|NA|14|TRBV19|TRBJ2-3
TGTGCCAGTAGTTCCTACCGGGACACAGATACGCAGTATTTT
CASSSYRDTDTQYF
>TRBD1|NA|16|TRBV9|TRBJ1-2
TGTGCCAGCAGCGTCGGGGCTACAGGGGGCGCCGATGGCTACACCTTC
CASSVGATGGADGYTF
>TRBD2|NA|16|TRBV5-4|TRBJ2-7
TGTGCCAGCAGCCCCGGACTAGCGGGAGCTGTCTACGAGCAGTACTTC
CASSPGLAGAVYEQYF
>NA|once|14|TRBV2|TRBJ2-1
TGTGCCAGCAGTGAAGCGAGGAGATACAATGAGCAGTTCTTC
CASSEARRYNEQFF
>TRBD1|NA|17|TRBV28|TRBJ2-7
TGTGCCAGCAGTTTTAACCCGTCGGGACAGGGTAAGGTCGAGCAGTACTTC
CASSFNPSGQGKVEQYF
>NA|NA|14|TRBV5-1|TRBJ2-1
TGCGCCACCTCCCTAAGGGGGGACTACAATGAGCAGTTCTTC
CATSLRGDYNEQFF
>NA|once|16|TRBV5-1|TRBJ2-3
TGCGCCAGCACCTCCTCTGGGCTCCGAAGGGCGGATACGCAGTATTTT
CASTSSGLRRADTQYF
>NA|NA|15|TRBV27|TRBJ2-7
TGTGCCAGCAGCTTGGGTGGTAGCGGAACCTACGAGCAGTACTTC
CASSLGGSGTYEQYF
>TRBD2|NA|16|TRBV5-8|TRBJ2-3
TGTGCCAGCAGCTTGGGTACTAGCGGGAGCACAGATACGCAGTATTTT
CASSLGTSGSTDTQYF
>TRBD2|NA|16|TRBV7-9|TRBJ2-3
TGTGCCAGCAGCGAAGGGACTAGCGGGAGTTCAGATACGCAGTATTTT
CASSEGTSGSSDTQYF
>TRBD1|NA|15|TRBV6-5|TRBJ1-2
TGTGCCAGCAGTTACTCCCCGGACAGGGACTATGGCTACACCTTC
CASSYSPDRDYGYTF
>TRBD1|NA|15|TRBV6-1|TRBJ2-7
TGTGCCAGCAGCTGGGACAGGGGAGCCACCTACGAGCAGTACTTC
CASSWDRGATYEQYF
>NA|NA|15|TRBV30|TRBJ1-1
TGTGCCTGGAGTGGATTACGCGGGGGGCACACTGAAGCTTTCTTT
CAWSGLRGGHTEAFF
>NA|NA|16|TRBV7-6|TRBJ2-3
TGTGCCAGTAGCTCCAACCCGGCGCCGCGCACAGATACGCAGTATTTT
CASSSNPAPRTDTQYF
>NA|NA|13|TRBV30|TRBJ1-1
TGTGCCTGGAGTGTTTCCCCTTTGGTTGAAGCTTTCTTT
CAWSVSPLVEAFF
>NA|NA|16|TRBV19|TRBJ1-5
TGTGCCAGTAGTATGTTCGAAGGGGCGGGCAATCAGCCCCAGCATTTT
CASSMFEGAGNQPQHF
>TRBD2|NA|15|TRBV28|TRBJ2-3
TGTGCCAGCAGGGATATAGCGGGCCCATTCCATACGCAGTATTTT
CASRDIAGPFHTQYF
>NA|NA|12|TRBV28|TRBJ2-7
TGTGCCAGCAGTTTAATGGCCTACGAGCAGTACTTC
CASSLMAYEQYF
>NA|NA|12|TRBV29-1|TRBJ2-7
TGCAGCGTTGAATCGGGGGTAGGCGAGCAGTACTTC
CSVESGVGEQYF
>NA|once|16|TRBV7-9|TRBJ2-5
TGTGCCAGCAGGATGGGCGGGAAGGGGGAACAAGAGACCCAGTACTTC
CASRMGGKGEQETQYF